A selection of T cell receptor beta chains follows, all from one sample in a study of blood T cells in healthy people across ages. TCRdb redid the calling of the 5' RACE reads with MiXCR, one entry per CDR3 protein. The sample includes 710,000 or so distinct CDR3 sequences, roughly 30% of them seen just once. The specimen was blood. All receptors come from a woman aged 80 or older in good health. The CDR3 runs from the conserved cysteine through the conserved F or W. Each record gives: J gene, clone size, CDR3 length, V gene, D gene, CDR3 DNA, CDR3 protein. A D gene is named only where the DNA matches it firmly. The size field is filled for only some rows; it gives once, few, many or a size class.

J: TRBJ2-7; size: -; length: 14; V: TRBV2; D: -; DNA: TGTGCCAGCAGTGCCAGCCTTAGGACACCTCATCCGTACTTC; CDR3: CASSASLRTPHPYF
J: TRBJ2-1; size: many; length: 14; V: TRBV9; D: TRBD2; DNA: TGTGCCAGCAGTATAGCGGGGGGCCTCAATGAGCAGTTCTTC; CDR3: CASSIAGGLNEQFF
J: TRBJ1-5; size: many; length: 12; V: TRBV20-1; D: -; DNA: TGCAGTGCAGCGGTTTTCAATCAGCCCCAGCATTTT; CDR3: CSAAVFNQPQHF
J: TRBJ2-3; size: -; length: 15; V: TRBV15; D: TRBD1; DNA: TGTGCCACCAGCATACCGGGACAGGGGGGAGATACGCAGTATTTT; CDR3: CATSIPGQGGDTQYF
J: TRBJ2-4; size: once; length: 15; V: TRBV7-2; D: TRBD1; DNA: TGTGCCAGCAGCGACTCGGGACAGGGAGGACACATTCAGTACTTC; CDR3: CASSDSGQGGHIQYF
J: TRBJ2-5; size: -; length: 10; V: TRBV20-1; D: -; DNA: TGCAGTGCTAAGAAAGAGACCCAGTACTTC; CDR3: CSAKKETQYF
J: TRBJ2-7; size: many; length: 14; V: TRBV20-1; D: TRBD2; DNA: TGCAGTGCTAGAGACCTAGCGGGGTTCTACGAGCAGTACTTC; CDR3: CSARDLAGFYEQYF
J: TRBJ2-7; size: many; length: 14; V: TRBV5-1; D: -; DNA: TGCGCCAGCAGCTTTAGGGGGAGCTCCTACGAGCAGTACTTC; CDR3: CASSFRGSSYEQYF
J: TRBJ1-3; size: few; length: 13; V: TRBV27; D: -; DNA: TGCGCCAGCAGCTTGAGCCTTGGAAACACCATATATTTT; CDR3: CASSLSLGNTIYF
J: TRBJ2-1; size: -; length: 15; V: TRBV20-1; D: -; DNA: TGCAGTGCTAGTGGAGGCCAGGGCGACAACAATGAGCAGTTCTTC; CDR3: CSASGGQGDNNEQFF
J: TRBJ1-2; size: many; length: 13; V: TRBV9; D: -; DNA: TGTGCCAGCAGCGTGGAGGGGGTGGATGGCTACACCTTC; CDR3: CASSVEGVDGYTF
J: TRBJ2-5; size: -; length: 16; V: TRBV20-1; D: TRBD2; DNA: TGCAGTGCTAGTAGGGGTAGCGGGGGGGCCGCAGAGACCCAGTACTTC; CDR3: CSASRGSGGAAETQYF
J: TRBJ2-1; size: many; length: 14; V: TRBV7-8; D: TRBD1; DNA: TGTGCCAGCAGCACCCGGGACAGGCACAATGAGCAGTTCTTC; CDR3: CASSTRDRHNEQFF
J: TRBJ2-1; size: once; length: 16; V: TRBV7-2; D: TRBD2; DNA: TGTGCCAGCAGCCCTGCGGGGAGGGTTTCCTACAATGAGCAGTTCTTC; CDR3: CASSPAGRVSYNEQFF
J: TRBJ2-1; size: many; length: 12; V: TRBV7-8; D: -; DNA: TGTGCCAGCAGCCGCAGGAGCAATGAGCAGTTCTTC; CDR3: CASSRRSNEQFF
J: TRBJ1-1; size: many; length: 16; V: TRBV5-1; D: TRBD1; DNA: TGCGCCAGCAGCTCACGACAGGGGCGCCAAAACACTGAAGCTTTCTTT; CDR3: CASSSRQGRQNTEAFF
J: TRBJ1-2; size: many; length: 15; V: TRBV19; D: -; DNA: TGTGCCAGTAGCTATACCGTCGGACAGCTCTATGGCTACACCTTC; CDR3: CASSYTVGQLYGYTF
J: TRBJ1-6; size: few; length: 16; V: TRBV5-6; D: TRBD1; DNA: TGTGCCAGCAGCCGCGTCGGCGGGACAGGGGTTTCACCCCTCCACTTT; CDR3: CASSRVGGTGVSPLHF
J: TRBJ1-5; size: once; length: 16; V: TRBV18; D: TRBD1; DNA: TGTGCCAGCTCATCCACCGGGACAGGGGGTATGGAGCCCCAGCATTTT; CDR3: CASSSTGTGGMEPQHF
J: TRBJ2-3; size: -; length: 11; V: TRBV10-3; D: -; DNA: TGTACCATCAGTGTTGGTGATACGCAGTGTTTT; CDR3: CTISVGDTQCF
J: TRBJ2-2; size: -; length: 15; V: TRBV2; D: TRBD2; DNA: TGTGCCAGGGGAGTAGCGGGGGCGAACACCGGGGAGCTGTTTTTT; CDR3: CARGVAGANTGELFF
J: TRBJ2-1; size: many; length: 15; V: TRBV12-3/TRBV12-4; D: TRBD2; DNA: TGTGCCAGCAGTTTTCGCGGGGGGGCCGGCAATGAGCAGTTCTTC; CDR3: CASSFRGGAGNEQFF
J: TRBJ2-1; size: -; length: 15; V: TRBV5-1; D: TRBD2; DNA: TGCGCCAGCAGCGTTGGGTCGGGACTAGGAAGTGAGCAGTTCTTC; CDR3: CASSVGSGLGSEQFF
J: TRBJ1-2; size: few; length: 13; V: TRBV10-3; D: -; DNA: TGTGCCATCAGTGAAGGGACCTACGGGGGCTACACCTTC; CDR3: CAISEGTYGGYTF
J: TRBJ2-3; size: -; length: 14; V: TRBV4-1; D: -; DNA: TGCGCCAGCAGCCAAGACTACCGCACAGATACGCAGTATTTT; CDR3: CASSQDYRTDTQYF
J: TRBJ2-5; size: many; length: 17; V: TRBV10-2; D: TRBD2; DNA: TGCGCCAGCAGCTCTGGCGAGCGGGGGGATCCCAGGGAGACCCAGTACTTC; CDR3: CASSSGERGDPRETQYF